This TCR beta chain is drawn from a study of T cells in Graves' hyperthyroidism and ophthalmopathy. Whole-study results and caveats: The model forecast ophthalmopathy, anticipating it by a median roughly 6 months before onset.

Regarding this clonotype: Its antigen remains unknown.

It was RNA transcripts that yielded the amplified TCR beta CDR3 regions. Initially, a first-round RT-PCR of the TCR CDR3 employed the HTBI primer set. From the multiplex PCR reads, TCRdb called clonotypes with MiXCR, one entry per CDR3 protein. The table lists approximately 300,000 distinct CDR3 sequences, roughly 18% of them singletons, with 35% to 40% in the top ten. The CDR3 is 17 residues long. The J segment lost 5 bases and the V segment lost 4 bases, leaving 15 bases of the junction unmatched. CDR1 is LGHDT and CDR2 is YNNKEL in the germline V gene (reference sequence). This TCR derives from a man aged 45-65 years with Graves' ophthalmopathy. The sample consisted of blood. This chain connects TRBV3-1 to TRBJ2-7; 9 bases fit TRBD2. The DNA of the CDR3 is TGTGCCAGCAGCCTCAGAGGTAATAGCGGGAGCATGGACGAGCAGTACTTC. Translated: CASSLRGNSGSMDEQYF.